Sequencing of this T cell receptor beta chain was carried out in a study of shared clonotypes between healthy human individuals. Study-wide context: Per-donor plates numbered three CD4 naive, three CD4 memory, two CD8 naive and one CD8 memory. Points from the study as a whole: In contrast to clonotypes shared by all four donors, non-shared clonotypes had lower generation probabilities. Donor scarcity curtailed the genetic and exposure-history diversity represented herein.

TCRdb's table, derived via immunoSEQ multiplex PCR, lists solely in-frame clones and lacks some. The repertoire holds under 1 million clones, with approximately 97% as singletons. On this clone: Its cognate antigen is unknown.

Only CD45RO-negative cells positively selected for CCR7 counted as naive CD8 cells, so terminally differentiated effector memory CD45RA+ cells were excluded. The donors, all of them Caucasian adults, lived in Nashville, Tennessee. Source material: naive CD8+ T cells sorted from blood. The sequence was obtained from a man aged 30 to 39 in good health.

CDR3 protein: CASSLGLAGPNEQFF. The CDR3 coding sequence is TGTGCCAGCAGCTTGGGACTAGCGGGCCCCAATGAGCAGTTCTTC. This chain uses TRBV5-4 with TRBJ2-1, with TRBD2 identical over 10 bases. CDR1 and CDR2 (germline): SGHNT, YYREEE (reference sequence). This CDR3 is built from 15 residues. With V trimmed by 0 bases and J by 6 bases, 3 bases remained unmatched.